Presented here are 15 T cell receptor beta chains from one specimen sequenced in a study of early stage breast cancer tumors. Sequenced by immunoSEQ multiplex PCR; TCRdb stores in-frame clones only, minus some. The sample lists 45,000 to 60,000 clones, 85% to 95% occurring once. Material for sequencing was blood. These receptors were obtained from a person aged 65 to 79 with breast cancer.

V usage is TRBV6-6 and J usage is TRBJ2-1; the match to TRBD1 covers 7 bases. Germline V gene data show CDR1 as MNHNY and CDR2 as SVGAGI (reference sequence). The CDR3 runs 15 residues. J lost 4 bases, V lost 0 bases, and 3 bases had no gene match. The CDR3 DNA is TGTGCCAGCAGTTACTCGAGCAGGGGGTACAATGAGCAGTTCTTC. This gives the protein CASSYSSRGYNEQFF.

The V call is TRBV6-1, the J call TRBJ2-7; no clear D gene. This CDR3 has 14 amino acids. Trimming took off 1 base at V and 2 bases at J, with 9 bases between the two ends. The germline V gene has CDR1 MNHNS and CDR2 SASEGT. As DNA, the CDR3 is TGTGCCAGCAGTGAAGAGAGAGGTGCCTACGAGCAGTACTTC. Translating it yields CASSEERGAYEQYF.

This rearrangement joins TRBV19 to TRBJ2-5, with 7 bases fitting TRBD1. CDR3 length equals 16 residues. The germline V gene encodes CDR1 LNHDA and CDR2 SQIVND (reference sequence). Trimming took 6 bases from V and 5 from J; bases not matched to a gene: 15. This CDR3 reads CASSQRGGSGSETQYF. DNA of the CDR3: TGTGCCAGTAGCCAACGAGGGGGCTCTGGCTCCGAGACCCAGTACTTC. Variable domain in full (rest from reference TRBV19 and TRBJ2-5): DGGITQSPKYLFRKEGQNVTLSCEQNLNHDAMYWYRQDPGQGLRLIYYSQIVNDFQKGDIAEGYSVSREKKESFPLTVTSAQKNPTAFYLCASSQRGGSGSETQYFGPGTRLLVL.

The chain employs TRBV10-1 and TRBJ1-1; 7 bases match TRBD1. This CDR3 has 15 amino acids. With 9 bases clipped from V and 0 bases from J, the junction kept 10 bases outside the gene matches. CDR1 is WNHNN and CDR2 is SYGVQD in the germline V gene (reference sequence). The CDR3, as DNA: TGCGCCAGATGTTGGAGGGGGCGATTGAACACTGAAGCTTTCTTT. Translating it yields CARCWRGRLNTEAFF.

This chain links TRBV5-4 with TRBJ1-2; 8 positions agree with TRBD1. Trimming at V came to 5 bases and at J to 5 bases, leaving 17 bases not matched to a gene. The CDR3 loop spans 17 amino acids. Germline V gene data show CDR1 as SGHNT and CDR2 as YYREEE (reference sequence). The CDR3 loop reads CASSPGQGTPPSYGYTF. The CDR3 nucleotides are TGTGCCAGCAGTCCTGGACAGGGAACCCCCCCTTCTTATGGCTACACCTTC.

This chain links TRBV27 with TRBJ2-5, with TRBD1 as a possible D gene (5 bases). The germline V gene has CDR1 MNHEY and CDR2 SMNVEV (reference sequence). The CDR3 extends over 15 amino acids. V lost 0 bases and J 2 bases, leaving 10 bases between the germline ends. CDR3 protein: CASSLSTARQETQYF. The DNA of the CDR3 is TGTGCCAGCAGTTTATCGACAGCTAGACAAGAGACCCAGTACTTC.

This clone was observed a single time. The V and J genes are TRBV6-5 and TRBJ2-7; D perhaps matches TRBD1 (6 bases). Trimming cost V 6 bases and J 4 bases, with 13 bases left between them. From germline, CDR1 is MNHEY and CDR2 SVGAGI. The CDR3 covers 13 residues. CDR3 in amino acids: CASSFSRGYEQYF. CDR3 nucleotides: TGTGCCAGCAGCTTCTCGAGGGGGTACGAGCAGTACTTC.

The chain has TRBV5-1 and TRBJ1-1, with TRBD1 matching over 7 bases. In germline, CDR1 is SGHRS, CDR2 YFSETQ. The CDR3 runs 17 residues. Losses at the gene ends were 3 bases for V and 4 bases for J; bases not matched to a gene: 15. The CDR3 sequence: CASSSPVTGKGRTEAFF. The CDR3 DNA sequence: TGCGCCAGCAGCTCCCCCGTGACAGGGAAGGGTCGCACTGAAGCTTTCTTT.

The J gene is TRBJ1-6, the V gene TRBV11-2; 10 nucleotides agree with TRBD1. V gave up 4 bases and J gave up 1 base; unmatched junction bases: 7. This CDR3 comprises 18 residues. Germline V gives CDR1 SGHAT, CDR2 FQNNGV. The chain's CDR3 is CASSSGQGKKSYNSPLHF. The CDR3 nucleotides read TGTGCCAGCAGCTCGGGACAGGGGAAGAAATCCTATAATTCACCCCTCCACTTT.

The chain employs TRBV28 and TRBJ2-2; D gene uncertain. Germline V gene lookup returns CDR1 MDHEN and CDR2 SYDVKM. V was clipped by 3 bases and J by 4 bases, with 12 bases between them. The CDR3 is 15 residues long. The DNA for the CDR3 is TGTGCCAGCAGTTTTGTGTTAGCCCCCACCGGGGAGCTGTTTTTT. Its translation is CASSFVLAPTGELFF.

The gene calls are TRBV18 and TRBJ2-2; maybe TRBD1 (6 bases). With 3 bases removed from V and 1 base from J, the gap between germline ends came to 9 bases. The CDR3 sequence is 15 residues long. The V gene's germline CDR1 is KGHSH and CDR2 LQKENI. The chain's CDR3 is CASSPQGGNTGELFF. DNA of the CDR3: TGTGCCAGCTCACCCCAAGGGGGGAACACCGGGGAGCTGTTTTTT.

The J gene is TRBJ1-2, the V gene TRBV6-1; 7 nucleotides agree with TRBD1. The CDR3 is made up of 13 amino acids. V was clipped by 3 bases and J by 7 bases; unmatched bases: 5. Per the germline V gene, CDR1 is MNHNS and CDR2 is SASEGT. Here the CDR3 reads CASSDGQGGGYTF. The CDR3 DNA is TGTGCCAGCAGTGATGGGCAGGGGGGTGGCTACACCTTC.

CDR3 residues: CASSDKGTDHSYEQYF. In DNA form, the CDR3 reads TGTGCCAGCAGCGATAAAGGGACAGACCACTCCTACGAGCAGTACTTC. The chain recombines TRBV9 with TRBJ2-7, with 7 bases that match TRBD1. J lost 0 bases, V lost 3 bases, and 9 bases had no gene match. CDR1 and CDR2 (germline): SGDLS, YYNGEE. CDR3 length: 16 residues.

V gene TRBV5-1 combines with J gene TRBJ2-2, with 7 positions matching TRBD2. With V trimmed by 5 bases and J by 1 base, 5 bases remained unmatched. Germline V gives CDR1 SGHRS, CDR2 YFSETQ. This CDR3 is built from 15 residues. The CDR3 loop is CASRPSGMNTGELFF. The CDR3 DNA is TGCGCCAGCAGGCCAAGCGGGATGAACACCGGGGAGCTGTTTTTT.

The rearrangement joins TRBV6-5 to TRBJ1-2; D is unclear. The germline CDR1 and CDR2 sequences are MNHEY and SVGAGI. This CDR3 has 11 amino acids. The V and J ends lost 2 bases and 8 bases respectively, with 6 bases between them. Written as DNA, the CDR3 is TGTGCCAGCAGTTACGCGGGCGGCTACACCTTC. Translation gives CASSYAGGYTF.